This TCR beta chain was captured in a study of beta chain features in type 1 diabetes (dated by TCRdb to 2017 to 2018). As for the study more broadly: Mean age, gender distribution, total cell number and subset yield did not differ between patients and healthy donors. Across all samples, 107,917,701 sorted cells were examined, and cell number per subset correlated strongly with RNA yield. In the study, TCRB repertoires of sorted circulating CD4+ T cell subsets from recently diagnosed type 1 diabetes patients were compared with those of matched healthy donors. Regulatory and stem cell-like memory subsets were obtained from only 8 patients and roughly 8 healthy donors, while naive and central memory subsets were obtained from all 30 or so donors. Overall study outcomes, separate from this receptor: In all four CD4+ subsets, TCRB CDR3 length was moderately but significantly shorter in type 1 diabetes patients. Naive, central memory and regulatory TCRB repertoires appeared more similar among patients than among healthy donors. Because the HLA sub-analyses included only small numbers of individuals, any influence of HLA type on TCRB rearrangement was left unresolved. Because cDNA was sequenced instead of genomic DNA, activated cells with high expression could be over-represented, although the groups did not differ in activation or CD3 levels. PCR may preferentially amplify shorter templates, but because patient and control samples were amplified and corrected together, any resulting skew would affect both groups equally. At VDJ recombination sites, patients with type 1 diabetes made fewer insertions and deleted more nucleotides, a pattern implying thymic rearrangement abnormalities.

Trimming at the junction amounts to 3 bases on V and 1 base on J, and the germline ends lie 9 bases apart. Via the germline V gene, CDR1 is SNHLY and CDR2 FYNNEI. CDR3 length: 14 amino acids, cysteine to phenylalanine. Of the read, only the CDR3 DNA is kept; its 42 bases are in frame from base 1. A single peripheral blood draw of 95 to 150 mL on average was collected from each donor into heparinised tubes. Naive, central memory, regulatory and stem cell-like memory CD4+ T cells were sorted on a BD FACSAria II using a panel including CD45RO, CCR7, CD25, CD127, CD95 and CD27. A purity above 95% was achieved for all sorted populations. PBMCs were isolated immediately by Lymphoprep density gradient centrifugation and stained directly without culture. To minimize batch effects, samples were stained and sorted in pairs, one healthy donor with one patient per experiment. The High Capacity cDNA Reverse Transcription Kit was used to reverse transcribe all of the isolated RNA, meaning that expressed TCRB transcripts were what got sequenced. Naive, central memory and regulatory T cell samples underwent deep immunoSEQ sequencing, averaging about 3.3 million total reads per sample. Sorted cells were lysed in RLT buffer, and RNA was extracted using DNase-treated RNeasy Micro or Mini kits according to cell number. To prevent cross-contamination, every cell subset was processed on its own, while patient and healthy donor samples were processed together. Using the immunoSEQ multiplex PCR, TCRB sequences were amplified from cDNA into 87-bp fragments spanning the CDR3 region. Amplicons were sequenced on the Illumina HiSeq platform. In the authors' own workflow: PCR bias was computationally corrected using synthetic template baselines, reads within Hamming distance 2 were collapsed, and singletons that could not be merged were discarded. Reads were aligned to IMGT to assign V, D and J genes, CDR3 length, and insertions or deletions at six rearrangement sites. Within each subset, clonotype counts were normalized to sorted cell number, and only after that were true diversity and Gini coefficients computed with the tcR R package. The overlap coefficient, calculated on TCRB nucleotide sequences, was used to measure repertoire sharing. The clones in this table, taken by TCRdb from immuneACCESS, are in-frame only. Not every clone is retained; where verified, under half of the shortfall comes from an unresolved V gene, and the cause of the rest is unknown. That table supplies the V and J calls and clone size; D and trimming were determined from the DNA. For this sample there are roughly 300,000 clones; about a tenth appear just once. About 1% of the sample is held by the ten biggest clonotypes.

For this clone: Its antigen is not yet known. Base quality data are lacking; no much larger clone is found one base away.

The sample consisted of central memory CD4+ T cells from blood. The source is a man aged 25 to 40 with type 1 diabetes. This receptor chain uses TRBV2 and TRBJ1-1, with no confident D gene call. The CDR3 protein is CASSDLLGNTEAFF. The DNA sequence is as follows: TGTGCCAGCAGTGACCTGCTCGGGAACACTGAAGCTTTCTTT.